This T cell receptor (beta chain) was profiled in a study of radiation and T cells in renal cell carcinoma. Time point: blood 4 weeks post-SBRT, at nephrectomy. The treatment was: 15 Gy SBRT to primary tumor, nephrectomy 4 weeks later. Nephrectomy followed 15 Gy stereotactic body radiation by 4 weeks. This renal cell carcinoma was of the clear cell type. This clone was counted once. Its antigen is not known. The repertoire was sequenced with immunoSEQ multiplex PCR; TCRdb's copy has only in-frame clones and lacks some. The sample yields about 90,000 clones, more than 65% seen once. Study-level points and caveats: Baseline intratumoral clonotype presence is unknown without pretreatment biopsies. Top tumor clonotypes rose in blood 2 weeks post-radiation, then contracted.

The receptor's source is a man aged 60-69 years with renal cell carcinoma. Material: blood, obtained from a patient whose treatment included radiotherapy and nephrectomy.

The CDR3 spells CASSVPAGDEQYF. The CDR3 coding sequence is TGTGCCAGCAGCGTCCCCGCGGGGGACGAGCAGTACTTC. The gene calls are TRBV9 and TRBJ2-7; 7 bases align to TRBD2. The CDR3 sequence is 13 residues long. V shed 2 bases and J 5 bases; nucleotides not matched to a gene: 4. The V gene's germline CDR1 is SGDLS and CDR2 YYNGEE.